The TCR beta chain under discussion was sequenced for a study of Graves' ophthalmopathy and Graves' hyperthyroidism. RNA transcripts yielded amplified TCR beta CDR3 regions. An opening RT-PCR round employed HTBI primers and preceded a second-round multiplex PCR. MiXCR, run by TCRdb on the multiplex PCR reads, gives a single entry per CDR3 protein. Here the sample spans about 220,000 distinct CDR3 sequences, about a fifth being singletons. Trimming pared 0 bases from V and 10 bases from J, leaving 12 bases between. Germline loops: CDR1 LGHDT, CDR2 YNNKEL (reference sequence). The CDR3 consists of 13 residues. This clonotype was detected only a few times.

The rearrangement uses TRBV3-1 and TRBJ1-1; D uncertain. The clonotype comes from a woman in her forties or fifties with Graves' ophthalmopathy. The sequenced sample consisted of peripheral blood. The CDR3 nucleotides read TGTGCCAGCAGCCAAGATCCCGCATTAAGAGCTTTCTTT. It yields the protein CASSQDPALRAFF.